A single T cell receptor (beta chain) is shown here with its context. Sequencing used immunoSEQ multiplex PCR; TCRdb keeps in-frame clones, though not all of them. The table shows 250,000 to 400,000 clones, with over 85% occurring only once. These data come from a study of blood T cell repertoires in COVID-19. The CDR3 totals 14 residues. The V segment lost 4 bases and the J segment 5 bases; nucleotides outside the gene matches: 6. The germline V gene encodes CDR1 LGHDT and CDR2 YNNKEL (reference sequence). The chain carries TRBV3-1 (or the pseudogene TRBV3-2) and TRBJ2-7; TRBD1 matches at 9 bases. The sample comprised PBMCs or T cells enriched from blood (not recorded which). The receptor was isolated from a man aged 60 to 75 who had recovered from COVID-19. The CDR3 DNA follows: TGTGCCAGCAGCCTCTGGGACAGGGACCACGAGCAGTACTTC. It codes for CASSLWDRDHEQYF.